These T cell receptor beta chains were read from a single sample in a study of T cells in Graves' hyperthyroidism and ophthalmopathy. TCRdb itself ran the multiplex PCR reads through MiXCR, one entry per CDR3 protein. The table has more than 300,000 distinct CDR3 sequences, approximately 15% seen once. Sequenced: blood. The receptors originated from a woman aged 60-75 years with Graves' hyperthyroidism. The CDR3 runs from the conserved cysteine through the conserved F or W. Each record gives: D gene, clone size, J gene, V gene, CDR3 protein, CDR3 DNA. D genes are given only for firm matches. Only some rows state a clone size, as once, few, many or a class for expanded clones.

D: -; size: -; J: TRBJ2-3; V: TRBV6-1; CDR3: CASSEPSGTDTQYF; DNA: TGTGCCAGCAGTGAACCAAGCGGCACAGATACGCAGTATTTT
D: -; size: many; J: TRBJ1-4; V: TRBV20-1; CDR3: CSARDPQGAGEKLFF; DNA: TGCAGTGCTAGAGATCCCCAGGGAGCGGGTGAAAAACTGTTTTTT
D: -; size: many; J: TRBJ2-7; V: TRBV11-2; CDR3: CASSFTYEQYF; DNA: TGTGCCAGCAGCTTCACCTACGAGCAGTACTTC
D: TRBD1; size: many; J: TRBJ2-3; V: TRBV6-1; CDR3: CATRTGGVDTQYF; DNA: TGTGCCACCAGGACAGGGGGCGTAGATACGCAGTATTTT
D: TRBD2; size: few; J: TRBJ2-1; V: TRBV4-1; CDR3: CASSQAGAGASYNEQFF; DNA: TGCGCCAGCAGCCAAGCTGGTGCGGGAGCATCCTACAATGAGCAGTTCTTC
D: -; size: few; J: TRBJ1-6; V: TRBV9; CDR3: CASSPAPGHNSPLHF; DNA: TGTGCCAGCAGCCCCGCTCCCGGCCATAATTCACCCCTCCACTTT
D: -; size: many; J: TRBJ1-1; V: TRBV7-3; CDR3: CASSKGTFGTEAFF; DNA: TGTGCCAGCAGCAAAGGGACCTTTGGGACTGAAGCTTTCTTT
D: -; size: many; J: TRBJ1-2; V: TRBV11-2; CDR3: CASSSPTTYYGYTF; DNA: TGTGCCAGCAGCTCCCCGACAACCTACTATGGCTACACCTTC
D: -; size: -; J: TRBJ2-1; V: TRBV5-1; CDR3: CASSLDRPEYNEQFF; DNA: TGCGCCAGCAGCTTGGACCGACCGGAATACAATGAGCAGTTCTTC
D: -; size: few; J: TRBJ2-4; V: TRBV16; CDR3: CASSRPTRLAKNIQYF; DNA: TGTGCCAGCAGCCGCCCGACTAGGCTAGCCAAAAACATTCAGTACTTC
D: -; size: -; J: TRBJ1-3; V: TRBV2; CDR3: CASADRNPGNTIYF; DNA: TGTGCCAGCGCGGATAGAAACCCTGGAAACACTATATATTTT
D: -; size: many; J: TRBJ1-1; V: TRBV7-2; CDR3: CASSLGLRGGMNTEAFF; DNA: TGTGCCAGCAGCTTAGGGTTACGTGGGGGCATGAACACTGAAGCTTTCTTT
D: -; size: many; J: TRBJ2-1; V: TRBV20-1; CDR3: CSAPGAINEQFF; DNA: TGCAGTGCTCCTGGGGCGATCAATGAGCAGTTCTTC
D: -; size: -; J: TRBJ2-7; V: TRBV20-1; CDR3: CSTSLPAASSYEQYF; DNA: TGCAGTACTAGTCTGCCGGCAGCGAGCTCCTACGAGCAGTACTTC
D: -; size: many; J: TRBJ1-1; V: TRBV5-6; CDR3: CASSFPRVQNTEAFF; DNA: TGTGCCAGCAGCTTCCCACGGGTGCAAAACACTGAAGCTTTCTTT
D: -; size: many; J: TRBJ1-1; V: TRBV11-2; CDR3: CASSLPQNTEAFF; DNA: TGTGCCAGCAGCTTGCCCCAGAACACTGAAGCTTTCTTT
D: -; size: many; J: TRBJ1-1; V: TRBV5-1; CDR3: CASSPYTIRDTEAFF; DNA: TGCGCCAGCAGTCCCTATACTATTAGGGACACTGAAGCTTTCTTT
D: TRBD2; size: many; J: TRBJ2-1; V: TRBV18; CDR3: CASSPKRGTDEQFF; DNA: TGTGCCAGCTCACCCAAGCGGGGTACGGATGAGCAGTTCTTC
D: -; size: -; J: TRBJ2-7; V: TRBV20-1; CDR3: CSASRQGGSYEQYF; DNA: TGCAGTGCTAGTCGACAGGGAGGCTCCTACGAGCAGTACTTC
D: TRBD1; size: few; J: TRBJ2-1; V: TRBV27; CDR3: CASSLKTGVYYNEQFF; DNA: TGCGCCAGCAGTTTAAAGACAGGGGTCTACTACAATGAGCAGTTCTTC
D: TRBD2; size: many; J: TRBJ2-1; V: TRBV12-3/TRBV12-4; CDR3: CASSLGLAGLYNEQFF; DNA: TGTGCCAGCAGTTTAGGACTAGCGGGGTTATACAATGAGCAGTTCTTC
D: -; size: once; J: TRBJ2-2; V: TRBV12-3/TRBV12-4; CDR3: CASSFWATGELFF; DNA: TGTGCCAGCAGTTTCTGGGCCACCGGGGAGCTGTTTTTT
D: -; size: many; J: TRBJ1-2; V: TRBV10-3; CDR3: CAIGSTGFAGYTF; DNA: TGTGCCATCGGGAGCACAGGGTTTGCTGGCTACACCTTC
D: -; size: many; J: TRBJ2-1; V: TRBV5-1; CDR3: CASRADGWPYNEQFF; DNA: TGCGCCAGCAGAGCGGACGGCTGGCCATACAATGAGCAGTTCTTC
D: -; size: many; J: TRBJ2-6; V: TRBV18; CDR3: CASSPDSGANVLTF; DNA: TGCGCCAGCAGCCCCGACTCTGGGGCCAACGTCCTGACTTTC
D: -; size: few; J: TRBJ2-3; V: TRBV10-3; CDR3: CASTGRDTQYF; DNA: TGTGCCAGCACGGGCAGGGATACGCAGTATTTT
D: TRBD1; size: many; J: TRBJ2-1; V: TRBV7-2; CDR3: CASSQQSRQGFF; DNA: TGTGCCAGCAGCCAACAGTCGAGACAGGGGTTCTTC
D: -; size: -; J: TRBJ2-1; V: TRBV27; CDR3: CASSLLGKAYNEQFF; DNA: TGTGCCAGCAGTTTGTTGGGGAAAGCCTACAATGAGCAGTTCTTC
D: -; size: many; J: TRBJ2-3; V: TRBV13; CDR3: CASSYLGGFTDTQYF; DNA: TGTGCCAGCAGCTACCTAGGGGGATTCACAGATACGCAGTATTTT
D: TRBD1; size: few; J: TRBJ1-1; V: TRBV3-1; CDR3: CASSHLRDRGEAFF; DNA: TGTGCCAGCAGCCACCTCCGGGACAGGGGTGAAGCTTTCTTT
D: TRBD2; size: -; J: TRBJ2-5; V: TRBV6-1; CDR3: CASRPFLSGRGETQYF; DNA: TGTGCCAGCCGGCCCTTTTTAAGCGGGAGAGGGGAGACCCAGTACTTC